The rows below give T cell receptor beta chains drawn from one sample of a study of blood T cell repertoires in COVID-19. The table came from immunoSEQ multiplex PCR; TCRdb's copy has only in-frame clones and leaves some out. The sample lists over 65,000 clones; 65% to 90% were seen once. Sequenced input: peripheral blood. The receptor set was obtained from a man aged 80 or over with COVID-19, enrolled during active disease. Each CDR3 is given with its conserved first and last residue. D genes are given only for firm matches. Size is stated for part of the rows, as once, few or many counts, or as a class when the clone is expanded.

J: TRBJ1-2
size: -
D: TRBD1
V: TRBV7-9
CDR3: CASSGQGLGYTF
DNA: TGTGCCAGCAGCGGACAGGGCCTCGGCTACACCTTC

J: TRBJ1-5
size: -
D: -
V: TRBV27
CDR3: CASSFRGIGQPQHF
DNA: TGTGCCAGCAGTTTTCGGGGTATCGGTCAGCCCCAGCATTTT

J: TRBJ1-2
size: -
D: -
V: TRBV3-1/TRBV3-2
CDR3: CASSQRGDYGYTF
DNA: TGTGCCAGCAGCCAACGGGGGGACTATGGCTACACCTTC

J: TRBJ1-5
size: -
D: -
V: TRBV7-2
CDR3: CASSSGAGQPQHF
DNA: TGTGCCAGCAGCTCAGGGGCAGGCCAGCCCCAGCATTTT

J: TRBJ2-7
size: -
D: -
V: TRBV7-2
CDR3: CASSSDRGQVYEQYF
DNA: TGTGCCAGCAGCTCAGACCGGGGACAAGTATACGAGCAGTACTTC

J: TRBJ2-5
size: -
D: TRBD1
V: TRBV5-1
CDR3: CASSFTGVKQETQYF
DNA: TGCGCCAGCAGCTTCACAGGGGTCAAACAAGAGACCCAGTACTTC

J: TRBJ1-3
size: once
D: TRBD1
V: TRBV6-2/TRBV6-3
CDR3: CASSYGGQGYGNTIYF
DNA: TGTGCCAGCAGTTACGGGGGACAGGGATACGGAAACACCATATATTTT

J: TRBJ1-3
size: -
D: -
V: TRBV10-3
CDR3: CAISDGQGNTIYF
DNA: TGTGCCATCAGTGATGGACAGGGAAACACCATATATTTT

J: TRBJ1-1
size: -
D: TRBD1
V: TRBV10-3
CDR3: CAISFDRGNTEAFF
DNA: TGTGCCATCAGCTTCGACAGGGGGAACACTGAAGCTTTCTTT

J: TRBJ1-5
size: -
D: TRBD1
V: TRBV18
CDR3: CASSQQGVEQPQHF
DNA: TGTGCCAGCTCACAACAGGGGGTAGAACAGCCCCAGCATTTT

J: TRBJ2-1
size: -
D: -
V: TRBV4-1
CDR3: CASSQSGWLNNEQFF
DNA: TGCGCCAGCAGCCAGTCGGGGTGGTTGAACAATGAGCAGTTCTTC

J: TRBJ2-6
size: -
D: -
V: TRBV11-2
CDR3: CAGAATGSGANVLTF
DNA: TGTGCCGGAGCAGCCACAGGGTCTGGGGCCAACGTCCTGACTTTC

J: TRBJ1-6
size: -
D: TRBD1
V: TRBV7-3
CDR3: CAGARDRLSPLHF
DNA: TGTGCCGGAGCCCGGGACAGACTTTCACCCCTCCACTTT

J: TRBJ2-6
size: -
D: -
V: TRBV6-5
CDR3: CASTGSLSGANVLTF
DNA: TGTGCCAGCACTGGCAGTCTCTCTGGGGCCAACGTCCTGACTTTC

J: TRBJ1-4
size: -
D: TRBD1
V: TRBV18
CDR3: CASGRDRGNEKLFF
DNA: TGTGCCAGCGGCCGGGACAGGGGAAATGAAAAACTGTTTTTT

J: TRBJ2-2
size: once
D: -
V: TRBV20-1
CDR3: CSASVAGFNTGELFF
DNA: TGCAGTGCTAGTGTGGCAGGTTTTAACACCGGGGAGCTGTTTTTT

J: TRBJ2-7
size: -
D: -
V: TRBV2
CDR3: CASSDPPPYEQYF
DNA: TGTGCCAGCAGTGACCCTCCCCCCTACGAGCAGTACTTC

J: TRBJ2-5
size: -
D: -
V: TRBV3-1/TRBV3-2
CDR3: CASSFQGQETQYF
DNA: TGTGCCAGCAGCTTTCAGGGGCAAGAGACCCAGTACTTC

J: TRBJ2-2
size: once
D: -
V: TRBV5-1
CDR3: CASRAARGNTGELFF
DNA: TGCGCCAGCAGGGCTGCTCGAGGTAACACCGGGGAGCTGTTTTTT

J: TRBJ2-7
size: -
D: TRBD1
V: TRBV4-3
CDR3: CASSQEGSGQYYEQYF
DNA: TGCGCCAGCAGCCAAGAGGGTTCGGGACAGTACTACGAGCAGTACTTC

J: TRBJ1-2
size: -
D: TRBD1
V: TRBV24-1
CDR3: CATNRGSYTF
DNA: TGTGCCACCAACAGGGGTTCCTACACCTTC

J: TRBJ1-2
size: -
D: TRBD1
V: TRBV10-3
CDR3: CAISERTGNGYTF
DNA: TGTGCCATCAGTGAGAGGACAGGGAATGGCTACACCTTC

J: TRBJ2-7
size: -
D: -
V: TRBV6-1
CDR3: CASSDPGFTFTYEQYF
DNA: TGTGCCAGCAGTGACCCAGGATTTACGTTTACCTACGAGCAGTACTTC